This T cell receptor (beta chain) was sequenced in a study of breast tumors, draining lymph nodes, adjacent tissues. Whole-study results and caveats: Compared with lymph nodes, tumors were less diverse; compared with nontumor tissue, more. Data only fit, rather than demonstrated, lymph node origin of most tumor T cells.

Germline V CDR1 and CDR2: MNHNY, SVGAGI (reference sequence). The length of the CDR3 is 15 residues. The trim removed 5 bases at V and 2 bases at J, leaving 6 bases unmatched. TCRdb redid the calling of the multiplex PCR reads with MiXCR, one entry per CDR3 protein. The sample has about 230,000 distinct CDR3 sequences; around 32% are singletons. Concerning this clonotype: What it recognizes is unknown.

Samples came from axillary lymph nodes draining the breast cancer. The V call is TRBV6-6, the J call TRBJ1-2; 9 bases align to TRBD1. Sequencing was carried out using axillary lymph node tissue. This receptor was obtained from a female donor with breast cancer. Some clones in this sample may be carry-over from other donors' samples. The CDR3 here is CASSPHGQGNYGYTF. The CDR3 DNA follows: TGTGCCAGCAGTCCCCACGGACAGGGGAACTATGGCTACACCTTC.